Here is one TCR beta chain with its context. The data originate from a study of tumor-infiltrating lymphocytes in primary liver carcinoma. Study information: Donors underwent surgery for histopathologically diagnosed primary liver carcinoma.

Both blood RNA, taken from unsorted whole blood, and germline DNA were extracted. Researchers generated TCR beta cDNA from approximately 450 ng of total RNA, relying on a constant-region primer. Three-round nested multiplex PCR performed with slightly modified ARM-PCR produced the TCR beta libraries. TRBV1-TRBV30 forward primers paired with a C-beta reverse primer drove the first two PCR rounds, roughly 10 cycles each. TCRdb fed the multiplex PCR reads into MiXCR, producing one record per CDR3 protein. This sample has fewer than 350,000 distinct CDR3 sequences, with around three fifths found just once. In germline, CDR1 is MNHEY, CDR2 SVGAGI. This CDR3 contains 15 residues. Trimming shortened V by 0 bases and J by 3 bases, and 9 bases separated the two germline ends.

The specimen sequenced was peripheral blood. This chain joins TRBV6-5 and TRBJ2-1; D might be TRBD1 (6 bases). This sequence was found in a man aged 40-50 years with primary liver carcinoma and hepatitis B virus infection. CDR3 nucleotides: TGTGCCAGCAGTTACTCCCGGGACATCTACAATGAGCAGTTCTTC. Its translation: CASSYSRDIYNEQFF.